The subject of this entry is one T cell receptor (beta chain). Its antigen is not known. The CDR3 is made up of 14 amino acids. Germline-derived CDR1 and CDR2 are SGHRS and YFSETQ. This entry is derived from a study of CXCR3-negative and CXCR3-positive naive CD8 T cells. General study results and limits: Both naive subsets carried similar amounts of surface CD5, so TCR strength was inferred from TRB CDR3 properties. Most assays were run on fresh PBMCs (CXCR3 expression partially decreased after cryopreservation). Researchers report that CXCR3-positive naive cells carry more hydrophobic TRB CDR3s than CXCR3-negative naive cells.

The libraries of TRB cDNA were constructed through 5' RACE using UMI labels. TCRdb reprocessed the 5' RACE reads and reports one entry per CDR3 protein, with no DNA. In total, the table holds about 150,000 distinct CDR3 sequences. The chain couples TRBV5-1 to TRBJ2-1. The sequenced sample was naive CXCR3+ CD8+ T cells from blood. Subset described: CD45RO-CCR7+CD27+CD95- naive CD8+ T cells expressing CXCR3 (TNR3+). The receptor was isolated from a human donor in good health. Some clones in this sample may be carry-over from other donors' samples. This CDR3 reads CASSLEALWGEQFF.